These 8 T cell receptor beta chains originate from one sample sequenced in a study of human versus mouse CDR3 diversity and MHC coevolution. The method was immunoSEQ multiplex PCR; TCRdb's version includes in-frame clones alone and lacks a portion of them. The table lists 60,000 or so clones, approximately 94% of them singletons. Sequencing was performed on naive CD4+ T cells from blood. Subset specified: CD45RO-negative CD62L-positive naive CD4 T cells. Every receptor here comes from a person between 55 and 69 years old in good health.

The V gene is TRBV4-1, the J gene TRBJ2-7; D might be TRBD2 (5 bases). Per germline, CDR1 MGHRA and CDR2 YSYEKL. Trimming took off 3 bases at V and 0 bases at J, with 15 bases between the two ends. This CDR3 comprises 16 residues. CDR3 nucleotides: TGCGCCAGCAGCCAGGACCATAGCGCCACCTCCTACGAGCAGTACTTC. This gives the protein CASSQDHSATSYEQYF.

The rearrangement links TRBV4-1 to TRBJ2-7, with TRBD2 matching over 7 bases. Trimming removed 2 bases from V and 0 bases from J; junction bases left unmatched: 7. The CDR3 loop spans 16 amino acids. Germline CDR1 and CDR2: MGHRA and YSYEKL. CDR3 protein: CASSQYTSATSYEQYF. In DNA form, the CDR3 reads TGCGCCAGCAGCCAATATACTAGCGCAACCTCCTACGAGCAGTACTTC.

The rearrangement uses TRBV5-4 and TRBJ1-2, with a tentative D call TRBD1 (6 bases). Deletions cut 2 bases from V and 3 bases from J, with 17 bases between. From germline, CDR1 is SGHNT and CDR2 YYREEE (reference sequence). This CDR3 contains 16 residues. CDR3 in DNA: TGTGCCAGCAGCTTATCCCAAAGACAGGCGGACTATGGCTACACCTTC. Amino acid sequence: CASSLSQRQADYGYTF.

V gene TRBV11-2 combines with J gene TRBJ2-4; D unclear. The CDR3 has 15 amino acids. The V end was cut by 3 bases, the J end by 5 bases, with 14 bases between. Germline loops: CDR1 SGHAT, CDR2 FQNNGV. CDR3 DNA sequence: TGTGCCAGCAGCTTGGCCCCAGGCAGAGAAAACATTCAGTACTTC. It encodes CASSLAPGRENIQYF.

V usage is TRBV6-5 and J usage is TRBJ1-3; 7 positions match TRBD1. The CDR3 sequence is 15 residues long. The V and J ends lost 4 bases and 0 bases, in that order; junction bases with no gene match: 3. From germline, CDR1 is MNHEY and CDR2 SVGAGI. The CDR3 is CASSSTGDSGNTIYF. DNA of the CDR3: TGTGCCAGCAGTTCAACAGGGGACTCTGGAAACACCATATATTTT.

The rearrangement links TRBV7-9 to TRBJ1-1; 8 bases are shared with TRBD1. The CDR3 covers 12 residues. Per germline, CDR1 SEHNR and CDR2 FQNEAQ (reference sequence). V shed 4 bases and J 11 bases; nucleotides not matched to a gene: 6. This CDR3 is CASSSDRARAFF. CDR3 nucleotides: TGTGCCAGCAGCTCGGACAGGGCTCGCGCTTTCTTT. Full variable domain (outside the CDR3, taken from reference TRBV7-9 and TRBJ1-1): DTGVSQNPRHKITKRGQNVTFRCDPISEHNRLYWYRQTLGQGPEFLTYFQNEAQLEKSRLLSDRFSAERPKGSFSTLEIQRTEQGDSAMYLCASSSDRARAFFGQGTRLTVV.

The chain employs TRBV11-2 and TRBJ2-1; a weak D match, TRBD2 (5 bases). Germline assignment: CDR1 SGHAT and CDR2 FQNNGV. This CDR3 has 15 residues. The CDR3 bases are TGTGCTGAAGCAAGGTCCCGGCGGGTGAACAATGAGCAGTTCTTC. Its protein product is CAEARSRRVNNEQFF. Variable domain in full (rest from reference TRBV11-2 and TRBJ2-1): EAGVAQSPRYKIIEKRQSVAFWCNPISGHATLYWYQQILGQGPKLLIQFQNNGVVDDSQLPKDRFSAERLKGVDSTLKIQPAKLEDSAVYLCAEARSRRVNNEQFFGPGTRLTVL.

The genes are TRBV27 and TRBJ2-5; the match to TRBD2 covers 13 bases. The DNA end lines up better with TRBJ2-7; the J call may be wrong. In germline, CDR1 is MNHEY, CDR2 SMNVEV (reference sequence). The CDR3 runs 16 residues. The CDR3 region is CASSQTSGRLSYEQYF. The CDR3 DNA is TGTGCCAGCAGCCAGACTAGCGGGAGGCTCTCCTACGAGCAGTACTTC.